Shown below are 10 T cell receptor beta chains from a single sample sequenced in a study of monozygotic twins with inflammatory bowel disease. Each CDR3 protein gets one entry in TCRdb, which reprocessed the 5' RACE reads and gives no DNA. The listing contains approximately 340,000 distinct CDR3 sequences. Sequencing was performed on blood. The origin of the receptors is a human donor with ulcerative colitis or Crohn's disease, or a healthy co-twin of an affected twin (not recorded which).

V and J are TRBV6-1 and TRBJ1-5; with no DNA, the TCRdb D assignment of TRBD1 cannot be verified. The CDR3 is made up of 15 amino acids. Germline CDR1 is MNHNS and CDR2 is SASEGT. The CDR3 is CASTDLQGPNQPQHF.

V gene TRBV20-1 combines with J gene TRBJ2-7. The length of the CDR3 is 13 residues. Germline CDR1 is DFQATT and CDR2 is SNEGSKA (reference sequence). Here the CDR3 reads CSAIRVGTYEQYF.

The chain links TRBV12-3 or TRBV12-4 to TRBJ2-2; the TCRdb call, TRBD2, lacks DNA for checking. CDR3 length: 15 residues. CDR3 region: CASSTGTSLTGELFF.

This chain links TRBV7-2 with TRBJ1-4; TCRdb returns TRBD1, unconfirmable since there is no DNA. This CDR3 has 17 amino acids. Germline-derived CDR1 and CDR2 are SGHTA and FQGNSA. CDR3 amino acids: CASSLGGIGQGDEKLFF.

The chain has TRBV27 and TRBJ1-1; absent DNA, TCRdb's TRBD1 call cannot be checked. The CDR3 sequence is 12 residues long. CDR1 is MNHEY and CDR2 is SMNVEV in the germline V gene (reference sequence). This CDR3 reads CASSRPGVEAFF.

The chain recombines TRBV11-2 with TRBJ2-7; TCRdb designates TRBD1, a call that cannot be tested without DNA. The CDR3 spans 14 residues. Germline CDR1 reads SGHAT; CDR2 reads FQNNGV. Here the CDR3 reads CASSLPGNSYEQYF.

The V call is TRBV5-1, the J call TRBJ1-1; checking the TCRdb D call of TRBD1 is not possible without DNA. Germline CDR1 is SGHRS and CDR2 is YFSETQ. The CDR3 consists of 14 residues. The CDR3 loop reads CASSLEGTHTEAFF.

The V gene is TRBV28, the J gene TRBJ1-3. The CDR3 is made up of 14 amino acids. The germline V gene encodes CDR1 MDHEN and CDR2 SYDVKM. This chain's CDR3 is CASSLGGSGNTIYF.

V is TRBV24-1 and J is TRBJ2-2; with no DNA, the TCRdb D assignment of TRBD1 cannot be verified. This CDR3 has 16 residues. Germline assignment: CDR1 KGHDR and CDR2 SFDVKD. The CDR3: CATSGPDRVYTGELFF.

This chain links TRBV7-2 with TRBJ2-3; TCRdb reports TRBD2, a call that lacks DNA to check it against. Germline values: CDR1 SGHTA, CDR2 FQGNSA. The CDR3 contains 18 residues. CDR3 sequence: CASSLVLGLAASTDTQYF.